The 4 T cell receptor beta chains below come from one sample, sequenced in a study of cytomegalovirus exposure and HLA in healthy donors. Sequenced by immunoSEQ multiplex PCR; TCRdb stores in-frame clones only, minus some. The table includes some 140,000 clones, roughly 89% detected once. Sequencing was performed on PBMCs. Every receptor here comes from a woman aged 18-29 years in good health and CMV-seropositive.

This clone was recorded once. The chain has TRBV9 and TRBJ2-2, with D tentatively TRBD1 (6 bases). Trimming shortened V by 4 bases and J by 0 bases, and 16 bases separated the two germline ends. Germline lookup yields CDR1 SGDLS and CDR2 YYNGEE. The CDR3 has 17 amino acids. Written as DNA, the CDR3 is TGTGCCAGCAGCCAACCGAAAGGGGGACCGAACACCGGGGAGCTGTTTTTT. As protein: CASSQPKGGPNTGELFF.

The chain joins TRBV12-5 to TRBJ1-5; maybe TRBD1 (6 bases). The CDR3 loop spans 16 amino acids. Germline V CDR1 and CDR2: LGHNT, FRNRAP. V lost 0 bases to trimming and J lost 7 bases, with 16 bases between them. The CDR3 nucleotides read TGTGCTAGTGGTTTGGTTTTGGGTCACAGGGACCAGCCCCAGCATTTT. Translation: CASGLVLGHRDQPQHF.

CDR3 region: CASSLRRGGEKLFF. The CDR3 DNA is TGTGCCAGCAGCCTTCGGAGGGGTGGTGAAAAACTGTTTTTT. The J gene is TRBJ1-4, the V gene TRBV6-1; the D gene is possibly TRBD1 (5 bases). This CDR3 region has 14 residues. Trimming shortened V by 6 bases and J by 7 bases, and 15 bases separated the two germline ends. CDR1 and CDR2 (germline): MNHNS, SASEGT.

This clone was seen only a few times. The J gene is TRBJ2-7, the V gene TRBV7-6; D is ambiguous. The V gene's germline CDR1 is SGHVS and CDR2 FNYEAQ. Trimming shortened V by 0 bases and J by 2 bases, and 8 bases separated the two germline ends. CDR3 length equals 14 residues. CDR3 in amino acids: CASSLARQTYEQYF. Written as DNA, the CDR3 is TGTGCCAGCAGCTTAGCCAGGCAGACCTACGAGCAGTACTTC.